The 3 T cell receptor beta chains below were found in one sample sequenced in a study of blood T cell repertoires in COVID-19. Assay used: immunoSEQ multiplex PCR; TCRdb lists only in-frame clones, some missing. The sample lists 260,000 or so clones; about 80% were seen once. The sample consisted of PBMCs or T cells enriched from blood (not recorded which). Every receptor here comes from a woman in her 40s who had been exposed to COVID-19.

The chain carries TRBV2 and TRBJ2-1, with TRBD2 as a possible D gene (5 bases). Germline CDR1 reads SNHLY; CDR2 reads FYNNEI. The CDR3 consists of 12 residues. The V gene lost 8 bases and the J gene lost 4 bases, with 9 bases spanning the gap. CDR3 loop: CASLAEYNEQFF. The DNA for the CDR3 is TGTGCCAGCCTAGCAGAGTACAATGAGCAGTTCTTC.

The chain links TRBV10-3 to TRBJ2-3, with 8 bases lining up with TRBD1. This CDR3 is built from 16 residues. Germline CDR1 reads ENHRY; CDR2 reads SYGVKD. Trimming removed 0 bases from V and 11 bases from J; junction bases left unmatched: 13. CDR3 sequence: CAISESEDRADLGQYF. CDR3 sequence (DNA): TGTGCCATCAGTGAGTCCGAGGACAGGGCCGATCTTGGGCAGTATTTT.

The count of this clone is one. J is TRBJ1-6 and V is TRBV21-1; the table's D call TRBD1 went unverified against the DNA. TRBV21-1 is a pseudogene segment. The CDR3 has 19 amino acids. The CDR3 loop reads CASSKFTRTGSPMGSPLHF. Here the CDR3 DNA reads TGTGCCAGCAGCAAATTTACCAGGACAGGGTCCCCGATGGGTTCACCCCTCCACTTT.